The TCR delta chain described here comes from a study of gamma-delta chains in newborns, infants, children. About the study: Polyclonal expansion of innate γδ T cells after birth follows microbial exposure.

This CDR3 contains 12 residues. CDR1 is TVYSNPD and CDR2 is GDNSRS in the germline V gene (reference sequence). This clone occurred a few times. The junction and the germline gene differ at one end; a read error may be behind it. TCRdb re-processed the reads via CATT. The table lists approximately 4,900 delta-chain clones, 3% to 4.5% of them singletons. The gene calls are TRDV3 and TRDJ1, with 11 bases lining up with TRDD3. This receptor was obtained from a child who was a newborn, infant or young child, either healthy, febrile or measles-vaccinated (not recorded which). Material: blood. The DNA for the CDR3 is TGTGCCTTTAGTGGGGGATACGATAACCTCATCTTT. Translation gives CAFSGGYDNLIF.